This record covers a single T cell receptor beta chain. The CDR3 has 15 amino acids. The V and J ends lost 3 bases and 9 bases, in that order; junction bases with no gene match: 10. CDR1 is SGDLS and CDR2 is YYNGEE in the germline V gene. These data originate in a study of early T cells in non-severe SARS-CoV-2 infection. Each cDNA molecule carried a unique molecular identifier. From the 5' RACE reads, TCRdb called clonotypes with MiXCR, one entry per CDR3 protein. The repertoire holds 50,000 to 60,000 distinct CDR3 sequences, 8% to 13% seen once, with less than 15% in the top ten. The chain combines TRBV9 with TRBJ2-1, with 9 bases aligning to TRBD2. This sequence was found in an adult who was a healthcare worker with PCR-confirmed SARS-CoV-2 infection or an uninfected control (not recorded which). The sample consisted of whole blood. The CDR3 sequence: CASSAVAGASLEQFF. The CDR3 coding sequence is TGTGCCAGCAGCGCGGTAGCGGGAGCTTCCCTTGAGCAGTTCTTC.